Reported below is one T cell receptor (beta chain). Measured with immunoSEQ multiplex PCR; TCRdb has only the in-frame clones, and not every one. The repertoire holds roughly 680,000 clones, 72% seen once, with under 2% in the top ten. The sample comes from a study of shared clonotypes between healthy human individuals. Whole-study context: Participating donors consisted of a couple of women and a few men aged 18 to 49.

The V and J ends lost 6 bases and 6 bases, in that order; junction bases with no gene match: 6. Germline V CDR1 and CDR2: MNHNS, SASEGT. The CDR3 is 14 amino acids. The material sequenced was memory CD4+ T cells sorted from blood. Subset indicated: CD45RA-negative fraction. The chain recombines TRBV6-1 with TRBJ1-5; 9 bases agree with TRBD1. The receptor was derived from a woman aged 25 to 39 in good health. In DNA form, the CDR3 reads TGTGCCAGCAGGGGACAGGGTAGGAGTCAGCCCCAGCATTTT. This gives the protein CASRGQGRSQPQHF.